This T cell receptor beta chain was sequenced in a study of blood T cell repertoires in COVID-19. The overall study: COVID-19 samples collected from the United States, Italy and Spain covered acute and convalescent phases.

In the study's own analysis: Cell counts per sample came from amplifying reference gene primers. Sequenced by immunoSEQ multiplex PCR; TCRdb stores in-frame clones only, minus some. That table furnishes V, J and clone size, whereas the DNA furnished D and trimming. This sample yields 150,000 or so clones, of which over 75% are seen a single time; roughly 11% belongs to the top ten. With V trimmed by 0 bases and J by 0 bases, 3 bases remained unmatched. From germline, CDR1 is SGHNT and CDR2 YYREEE (reference sequence). CDR3 size: 15 residues. V is TRBV5-4 and J is TRBJ2-7, with 7 bases identical to TRBD1. This TCR was recovered from a human donor in a cohort sampled during active COVID-19. Input material: peripheral blood. CDR3: CASSLAGTDSYEQYF. As DNA, the CDR3 is TGTGCCAGCAGCTTGGCCGGGACAGACTCCTACGAGCAGTACTTC.